These 13 T cell receptor beta chains share one sample of origin, sequenced in a study of CD8 T cells in ankylosing spondylitis. General study findings and limits: A motif of several highly homologous TCR beta variants was seen as apparently characteristic of ankylosing spondylitis blood.

No antigen is known for these receptors. TCRdb ran MiXCR on the 5' RACE reads and lists one entry per CDR3 protein. The table lists about 440,000 distinct CDR3 sequences, approximately 17% of them singletons. The material sequenced was blood, either unsorted or a sorted T cell fraction (not recorded which). These receptors came from a male donor with ankylosing spondylitis.

The chain has TRBV28 and TRBJ1-2, with D possibly TRBD1 on 5 matching bases. Germline loops: CDR1 MDHEN, CDR2 SYDVKM. The germline V and J ends were trimmed by 1 base and 9 bases, with 12 bases remaining between them. This CDR3 comprises 13 residues. The CDR3 DNA sequence: TGTGCCAGCAGTTTATCGCAGGGAATGAGCTACACCTTC. Translating gives CASSLSQGMSYTF.

The chain carries TRBV5-1 and TRBJ2-1; D may be TRBD2 (6 bases). CDR1 and CDR2 (germline): SGHRS, YFSETQ. This CDR3 is built from 13 residues. Trimming stripped 2 bases from V and 7 bases from J, with 10 bases between. The CDR3 nucleotides are TGCGCCAGCAGCTTTATTGCGGGGAATGAGCAGTTCTTC. Translation gives CASSFIAGNEQFF.

The gene calls are TRBV20-1 and TRBJ1-1; D possibly corresponds to TRBD1 (5 bases). Germline V lookup: CDR1 DFQATT, CDR2 SNEGSKA (reference sequence). This CDR3 region has 13 residues. Trimming removed 6 bases from V and 0 bases from J, with 11 bases in between. CDR3 region: CSATGEMNTEAFF. The DNA of the CDR3 is TGCAGTGCCACGGGGGAGATGAACACTGAAGCTTTCTTT.

This clonotype was picked up a small number of times. This chain connects TRBV3-1 to TRBJ2-7; D might be TRBD1 (6 bases). Trimming took 5 bases from V and 7 from J, leaving 18 bases between them. Germline CDR1 is LGHDT and CDR2 is YNNKEL (reference sequence). This CDR3 has 14 residues. Here the CDR3 DNA reads TGTGCCAGCAGCAATGGAATACAGGGCCTAGAGCAGTACTTC. Amino acids: CASSNGIQGLEQYF.

The chain is built from TRBV5-6 and TRBJ1-1; D not resolved. This CDR3 is built from 15 residues. V was cut by 2 bases and J by 1 base, with 12 bases left in between. Germline CDR1 SGHDT, CDR2 YYEEEE. The CDR3 nucleotides are TGTGCCAGCAGCTTTAATTCAGGAAAGAACACTGAAGCTTTCTTT. It codes for CASSFNSGKNTEAFF.

The genes are TRBV12-3 or TRBV12-4 and TRBJ1-5, with TRBD1 matching over 7 bases. V dropped 8 bases and J dropped 3; count of bases not matched to a gene: 22. This CDR3 has 19 amino acids. CDR3 in DNA: TGTGCCAGCTCCCTTGGTTTGGGACAGAGCTTCGGGGCCAATCAGCCCCAGCATTTT. It is translated as CASSLGLGQSFGANQPQHF.

This clonotype was counted a few times. The chain links TRBV20-1 to TRBJ2-3; D might be TRBD2 (6 bases). The CDR3 has 13 amino acids. Germline values: CDR1 DFQATT, CDR2 SNEGSKA (reference sequence). Trimming removed 6 bases at V and 6 bases at J, with 16 bases between. The CDR3, as DNA: TGCAGTGCCAGGCGGGGAGGATCCGATACGCAGTATTTT. As protein: CSARRGGSDTQYF.

The sample holds a few counts of this clonotype. This chain connects TRBV20-1 to TRBJ1-1, with D perhaps TRBD1 (5 bases). Germline CDR1 DFQATT, CDR2 SNEGSKA (reference sequence). Trimming took off 2 bases at V and 0 bases at J, with 22 bases between the two ends. The CDR3 contains 18 residues. In nucleotides, the CDR3 is TGCAGTGCTAGACCTCGCCCTAGGGGCCCAGGCATGAACACTGAAGCTTTCTTT. As protein: CSARPRPRGPGMNTEAFF.

Turning to this clonotype: A much more abundant neighbour one base away suggests this may be a read error. V usage is TRBV6-6 and J usage is TRBJ1-5, with D perhaps matching TRBD1 (5 bases). This CDR3 has 13 residues. V lost 4 bases to trimming and J lost 6 bases, with 10 bases between them. Germline lookup yields CDR1 MNHNY and CDR2 SVGAGI (reference sequence). The CDR3 nucleotides read TGTGCCAGCAGTTCCCCAGGGAGTCAGCCCCAGCATTTT. Encoded protein: CASSSPGSQPQHF.

This clonotype was seen a few times. This CDR3 reads CASSQVGSDSYEQYF. In DNA, the CDR3 is TGCGCCAGCAGCCAAGTCGGAAGCGACTCCTACGAGCAGTACTTC. J is TRBJ2-7 and V is TRBV4-1; D remains unclear. This CDR3 contains 15 residues. The germline CDR1 and CDR2 sequences are MGHRA and YSYEKL. V gave up 1 base and J gave up 0 bases, with 10 bases separating them.

J is TRBJ1-6 and V is TRBV5-1; maybe TRBD1 (5 bases). Per germline, CDR1 SGHRS and CDR2 YFSETQ. Trimming pared 3 bases from V and 8 bases from J, leaving 15 bases between. The CDR3 loop spans 15 amino acids. Here the CDR3 reads CASSSFAGTDSPLHF. The CDR3 nucleotides read TGCGCCAGCAGCTCCTTCGCAGGGACGGATTCACCCCTCCACTTT. The entire variable domain, with the rest obtained from reference TRBV5-1 and TRBJ1-6, is as follows: KAGVTQTPRYLIKTRGQQVTLSCSPISGHRSVSWYQQTPGQGLQFLFEYFSETQRNKGNFPGRFSGRQFSNSRSEMNVSTLELGDSALYLCASSSFAGTDSPLHFGNGTRLTVT.

This chain uses TRBV2 with TRBJ2-7, with 7 nucleotides matching TRBD2. The CDR3 sequence is 14 residues long. Germline V gene data show CDR1 as SNHLY and CDR2 as FYNNEI. The V and J ends lost 6 bases and 0 bases, in that order; junction bases with no gene match: 5. CDR3 coding DNA: TGTGCCAGCAGCCAAGGACTAGTCTCCTACGAGCAGTACTTC. This translates into CASSQGLVSYEQYF.

This clonotype occurred a few times. The chain links TRBV28 to TRBJ1-5, with 7 bases identical to TRBD1. Germline CDR1 and CDR2: MDHEN and SYDVKM. The CDR3 loop spans 12 amino acids. The V segment lost 6 bases and the J segment 11 bases; nucleotides outside the gene matches: 7. CDR3 sequence reads: CASRGQLKSQHF. In DNA form, the CDR3 reads TGTGCCAGCAGGGGACAGCTCAAGTCCCAGCATTTT.